This T cell receptor (beta chain) stems from a study of beta chain features in type 1 diabetes. Germline CDR1 reads MGHDK; CDR2 reads SYGVNS. This CDR3 comprises 13 residues. The germline V and J ends were trimmed by 7 bases and 8 bases, with 14 bases remaining between them. This clone was seen more than once but under ten times. The sequenced template was cDNA made from the entire isolated RNA. Generated by immunoSEQ multiplex PCR, the TCRdb table keeps only in-frame clones and is missing some. The sample contains hundreds of thousands of clones, about 14% of which appear only once. The TCR comes from a man in his late teens or twenties in good health. V is TRBV25-1 and J is TRBJ1-4; TRBD1 is a possible D gene (6 bases). The sequenced material came from naive CD4+ T cells from blood. The CDR3 DNA reads TGTGCCAGCACCCTACAGGGTGGGGAAAAACTGTTTTTT. This codes for CASTLQGGEKLFF.